One and the same sample provided the 4 T cell receptor beta chains below, sequenced in a study of spatial heterogeneity in lung cancer (dated 2019 in TCRdb). The library was generated by 5' RACE. For sequencing, a NextSeq 500 was employed. The public sequencing data were trimmed at Q25 with fastp and processed into clonotypes with MiXCR by TCRdb, which kept only in-frame beta chains. Rows merge per CDR3 protein into single entries with the most common DNA and genes. The sample contains 110,000 or so distinct CDR3 sequences, 10% to 12% of them found a single time. The top ten constitute roughly a quarter of the sample. The time point label, read with the paper, signifies: blood at routine non-recurrence follow-up after resection. Sequenced here: PBMCs, sampled at follow-up. Source of these receptors: a female donor with early-stage non-small cell lung cancer.

This chain connects TRBV5-4 to TRBJ1-1; 8 positions agree with TRBD1. The junction had 12 bases not matched to a gene; V was cut back by 2 bases and J by 3 bases. CDR3 length equals 17 residues. Germline V gene sequence: CDR1 SGHNT, CDR2 YYREEE (reference sequence). The CDR3 region is CASSFPYGEDRDTEAFF. The CDR3 DNA is TGTGCCAGCAGCTTCCCTTATGGGGAGGACAGGGACACTGAAGCTTTCTTT. The whole variable domain, filled in from reference TRBV5-4 and TRBJ1-1, reads ETGVTQSPTHLIKTRGQQVTLRCSSQSGHNTVSWYQQALGQGPQFIFQYYREEENGRGNFPPRFSGLQFPNYSSELNVNALELDDSALYLCASSFPYGEDRDTEAFFGQGTRLTVV.

This clonotype was detected many times. The chain combines TRBV27 with TRBJ2-3, with 7 bases aligning to TRBD2. Germline CDR1 is MNHEY and CDR2 is SMNVEV (reference sequence). The length of the CDR3 is 14 residues. V lost 4 bases, J lost 5 bases, and 6 bases stayed unmatched. The CDR3 coding sequence is TGTGCCAGCAGTTCCCGACTAGCCGTAGATACGCAGTATTTT. Its protein product is CASSSRLAVDTQYF.

This clonotype has only a few counts. CDR3 residues: CSVKTGYSNQPQHF. The CDR3 DNA reads TGCAGCGTTAAGACAGGGTATAGCAATCAGCCCCAGCATTTT. The rearrangement links TRBV29-1 to TRBJ1-5, with 7 bases that match TRBD1. Germline CDR1 SQVTM, CDR2 ANQGSEA. There are 14 residues in the CDR3. The V and J ends lost 5 bases and 0 bases, in that order; junction bases with no gene match: 4.

This clonotype was detected ten times or more. J is TRBJ2-5 and V is TRBV11-2; TRBD2 aligns across 13 bases. Germline V gene sequence: CDR1 SGHAT, CDR2 FQNNGV. This CDR3 comprises 16 residues. The V segment lost 1 base and the J segment 4 bases; nucleotides outside the gene matches: 3. CDR3 nucleotides: TGTGCCAGCAGCTTAGGAGGACTAGCGGGAGTAGAGACCCAGTACTTC. Translating gives CASSLGGLAGVETQYF.